This TCR beta chain is drawn from a study of CD4 T cells in relation to SARS-CoV-2 and coronaviruses (TCRdb year 2021). Study-level background: In the ViraFEST assay, PBMCs were grown with antigen for roughly 10 days, and TCR beta CDR3s were then sequenced to identify antigen-specific clonal expansions. An HIV-1 Nef peptide pool or a culture without peptide was used as the negative reference condition. HLA restriction was mapped for shared crossreactive spike epitopes using patient-derived lymphoblastoid cell lines. The study assessed, at the TCR clonotype level, memory CD4+ T cell crossreactivity between SARS-CoV-2 and common cold coronavirus spike proteins. The Adaptive Biotechnologies TCR-sequencing kit was used for samples from three pre-COVID donors and for the naive versus memory experiments, whereas the other data were Illumina-based. A different, Illumina-based TCR-beta assay was used to sequence expansion assays from other donors in the study.

Details on this clone: What antigen it recognizes has not been identified. The record has no base qualities; no much larger clone is one base away.

From the germline V gene, CDR1 is KGHSH and CDR2 is LQKENI. Clipping removes 3 bases from V and 8 bases from J, with 4 as the unmatched junction base count. Taken from cysteine to phenylalanine, the CDR3 has 14 residues. The read is trimmed to its CDR3 DNA, 42 bases read in frame from base 1. The method behind the library was the immunoSEQ multiplex PCR assay. The published analysis was carried out like this. During preprocessing, nonproductive sequences were removed, along with CDR3s that did not begin with C, did not end with F or W, or were shorter than 7 amino acids. Antigen-specific clonotypes were called with the MANAFEST web app on the basis of expansion relative to the reference and to other culture wells. A clone counted as positive if significantly expanded in 2 of 3 replicate wells versus the reference culture at FDR below 0.05. A further requirement for positive clones was significant expansion compared with all other tandem wells, along with an odds ratio above 5. CDR3 homology was quantified as pairwise Levenshtein distance, calculated with the stringdist R package after three terminal residues were trimmed from each end. TCRdb's version of the immuneACCESS table is confined to in-frame rearrangements and falls short of the full clone set. An unresolved V gene accounts for under half of the shortfall where checked; the remainder is of unknown origin. D and trimming were read from the DNA, whereas the V and J calls and clone size are those reported in that table. The sample table records about 22,000 clones; around four fifths of these occur just once. The ten top clones hold about 16% of the sample.

The study at large found these results: Pre-pandemic and post-infection samples were not both contributed by any donor, so tracing of the source of pre-existing responses was limited. Small numbers of patients and of tested TCRs were a limitation of the study. Compared with monoreactive clones, crossreactive clones had significantly weaker SARS-CoV-2-driven expansion, a result consistent with antigenic imprinting. Memory CD4+ clonotypes crossrecognizing SARS-CoV-2 and at least one common cold coronavirus spike were found in around 59% of donors. Crossreactivity analysis was centred on spike protein, so crossreactivity against other viral proteins was not assessed.

CD4+ T cells from unexposed donors were collected before the COVID-19 pandemic (2011-2018). After more than 9 days of culture, CD4+ T cells were isolated with the EasySep CD4+ T cell isolation kit. As cell numbers permitted, CD4+ T cells from unexposed donors were tested for reactivity to SARS-CoV-2 S and N and to four common cold coronavirus spike pools. Each well received under 2.5 million PBMCs, cultured in IMDM supplemented with approximately 4.5% human AB serum and 9.5 to 10 IU/ml IL-2. Half of the culture medium was replaced with fresh IL-2-containing medium on days 3 and 7. Triplicate replicate wells were generally used for each peptide culture condition. Leukapheresis product for the unexposed donors was bought commercially. Ficoll-Paque PLUS gradient centrifugation was used to isolate PBMCs from leukapheresis product or whole blood. PBMCs were either cryopreserved at -140 degrees C or used fresh in the expansion assay. The QIAamp Micro DNA Kit was used to extract genomic DNA from the CD4+ T cells.

Material for sequencing was CD4+ T cells from PBMCs, cultured in vitro. The rearrangement combines TRBV18 with TRBJ1-4, with TRBD1 matching 9 junction bases. This sequence was found in a human donor in good health. The DNA sequence is given as TGTGCCAGCTCACCCAGGGACAGGGCCGAAAAACTGTTTTTT. It codes for CASSPRDRAEKLFF. The CDR3, completed at both ends by the reference TRBV18 and TRBJ1-4 genes, gives the full variable domain NAGVMQNPRHLVRRRGQEARLRCSPMKGHSHVYWYRQLPEEGLKFMVYLQKENIIDESGMPKERFSAEFPKEGPSILRIQQVVRGDSAAYFCASSPRDRAEKLFFGSGTQLSVL.